The 26 T cell receptor beta chains listed next were all sequenced from one sample in a study of shared clonotypes between healthy human individuals. The data were produced by immunoSEQ multiplex PCR, yet TCRdb's version contains in-frame clones alone and is incomplete. The sample includes roughly 1.5 million clones, roughly 98% of them seen just once. The specimen sequenced was naive CD4+ T cells sorted from blood. The subset here: CD45RA+ positively selected. The receptors stem from a man in his thirties or forties in good health.

The CDR3 loop is CASSHVSSGRYTGELFF. CDR3 bases: TGCGCCAGCAGCCATGTTTCTAGCGGGAGGTACACCGGGGAGCTGTTTTTT. The genes are TRBV4-3 and TRBJ2-2; 11 positions agree with TRBD2. Germline CDR1 is LGHNA and CDR2 is YSLEER. The V segment lost 3 bases and the J segment 3 bases; nucleotides outside the gene matches: 6. The CDR3 contains 17 residues.

This sequence joins TRBV5-8 and TRBJ1-5; weak D call: TRBD1 (6 bases). CDR3 length: 14 amino acids. V shed 2 bases and J shed 9 bases, with 15 bases lying between them. Germline CDR1 SGHTS, CDR2 YDEGEE. CDR3 amino acids: CASSLTGSLRPQHF. As DNA, the CDR3 is TGTGCCAGCAGCTTAACAGGGAGCCTTCGGCCCCAGCATTTT.

The chain is built from TRBV5-5 and TRBJ1-1; maybe TRBD1 (6 bases). Germline CDR1 is SGHKS and CDR2 is YYEKEE (reference sequence). The CDR3 covers 14 residues. Trimming removed 2 bases from V and 0 bases from J, with 8 bases in between. The CDR3, as DNA: TGTGCCAGCAGCTTCCAGGGGTTGAACACTGAAGCTTTCTTT. It specifies CASSFQGLNTEAFF. The whole variable domain, filled in from reference TRBV5-5 and TRBJ1-1, reads DAGVTQSPTHLIKTRGQQVTLRCSPISGHKSVSWYQQVLGQGPQFIFQYYEKEERGRGNFPDRFSARQFPNYSSELNVNALLLGDSALYLCASSFQGLNTEAFFGQGTRLTVV.

DNA for the CDR3: TGTGCCAGCAGCTTGTTACAGGGAGGCTATGGCTACACCTTC. Its translation: CASSLLQGGYGYTF. The rearrangement links TRBV5-8 to TRBJ1-2, with D possibly matching TRBD1 (6 bases). CDR1 is SGHTS and CDR2 is YDEGEE in the germline V gene. Trimming removed 1 base from V and 4 bases from J, with 11 bases in between. The CDR3 covers 14 residues.

The chain combines TRBV18 with TRBJ1-5; D gene unclear. The V end lost 6 bases, the J end lost 2 bases, and 17 bases lay between the germline ends. From germline, CDR1 is KGHSH and CDR2 LQKENI. This CDR3 has 16 amino acids. The CDR3 loop reads CASSPAGWGGNQPQHF. The CDR3 DNA follows: TGTGCCAGCTCTCCCGCGGGTTGGGGAGGCAATCAGCCCCAGCATTTT.

Comment on this clone: Other nucleotide sequences in the sample specify the same CDR3. The chain links TRBV5-1 to TRBJ1-1; D not resolved. Germline assignment: CDR1 SGHRS and CDR2 YFSETQ. The V end was cut by 2 bases, the J end by 2 bases, with 7 bases between. This CDR3 is 13 amino acids long. CDR3 bases: TGCGCCAGCAGCTTTCCGGGAAACACTGAAGCTTTCTTT. Encoded protein: CASSFPGNTEAFF. The full variable domain, its missing parts supplied by reference TRBV5-1 and TRBJ1-1, is KAGVTQTPRYLIKTRGQQVTLSCSPISGHRSVSWYQQTPGQGLQFLFEYFSETQRNKGNFPGRFSGRQFSNSRSEMNVSTLELGDSALYLCASSFPGNTEAFFGQGTRLTVV.

This clone was found once. This sequence joins TRBV21-1 and TRBJ2-2; TRBD2, as called in the table, went unchecked against the DNA. TRBV21-1 is recorded as a pseudogene. This CDR3 comprises 16 residues. The CDR3 is CASNRTSGRNTGELFF. CDR3 in DNA: TGTGCCAGCAACCGAACTAGCGGCAGGAACACCGGGGAGCTGTTTTTT.

V is TRBV25-1 and J is TRBJ2-1, with TRBD1 matching over 7 bases. CDR1 and CDR2 (germline): MGHDK, SYGVNS. Trimming cost V 5 bases and J 8 bases; bases outside gene matches: 9. The CDR3 is 14 amino acids. The CDR3 DNA sequence: TGTGCCAGCAGTCCTTTAGACAGGGCGGATGAGCAGTTCTTC. This translates into CASSPLDRADEQFF.

The CDR3 region is CASSPSGGPRNEQFF. The CDR3 DNA is TGTGCCAGCTCACCATCGGGAGGGCCCCGCAATGAGCAGTTCTTC. The chain carries TRBV18 and TRBJ2-1; 8 nucleotides align to TRBD2. This CDR3 spans 15 amino acids. The J segment lost 6 bases and the V segment lost 2 bases, leaving 6 bases of the junction unmatched. Germline values: CDR1 KGHSH, CDR2 LQKENI.

This rearrangement joins TRBV7-2 to TRBJ2-1; 13 positions agree with TRBD2. Germline V gives CDR1 SGHTA, CDR2 FQGNSA. The trim removed 5 bases at V and 4 bases at J, leaving 11 bases unmatched. This CDR3 spans 18 amino acids. The CDR3 DNA reads as TGTGCCAGCAGCCGCCTGACTAGCGGGAGGTCCTCATACAATGAGCAGTTCTTC. Its protein is CASSRLTSGRSSYNEQFF.

The rearrangement uses TRBV27 and TRBJ1-5; D possibly corresponds to TRBD1 (5 bases). Trimming removed 6 bases from V and 2 bases from J, with 5 bases in between. CDR1 is MNHEY, CDR2 SMNVEV, per germline (reference sequence). The CDR3 spans 12 residues. The CDR3 DNA sequence: TGTGCCAGCAGAGGGGGCAATCAGCCCCAGCATTTT. Its protein product is CASRGGNQPQHF.

V is TRBV7-8 and J is TRBJ2-1, with D possibly matching TRBD2 (5 bases). The germline V gene has CDR1 SGHVS and CDR2 FQNEAQ. Trimming took off 5 bases at V and 1 base at J, with 12 bases between the two ends. The CDR3 runs 15 residues. In DNA, the CDR3 is TGTGCCAGCAGCGACACTAGTTGGTCCTACAATGAGCAGTTCTTC. This sequence encodes CASSDTSWSYNEQFF.

V usage is TRBV18 and J usage is TRBJ1-1; 8 bases are shared with TRBD1. Germline V lookup: CDR1 KGHSH, CDR2 LQKENI. Unmatched junction bases numbered 5, after V lost 6 bases and J lost 5 bases. The CDR3 totals 13 residues. For the CDR3, the DNA is TGTGCCAGCTCGCGCGACAGGGGAACTGAAGCTTTCTTT. This encodes CASSRDRGTEAFF. Complete variable domain (other parts from reference TRBV18 and TRBJ1-1): NAGVMQNPRHLVRRRGQEARLRCSPMKGHSHVYWYRQLPEEGLKFMVYLQKENIIDESGMPKERFSAEFPKEGPSILRIQQVVRGDSAAYFCASSRDRGTEAFFGQGTRLTVV.

The DNA for the CDR3 is TGTGCCAGCAGCTCCGGGACTATCCCGGGCCCCTACAATGAGCAGTTCTTC. Translated: CASSSGTIPGPYNEQFF. The rearrangement uses TRBV5-8 and TRBJ2-1; 7 bases map to TRBD2. The length of the CDR3 is 17 residues. Germline V gene lookup returns CDR1 SGHTS and CDR2 YDEGEE. V shed 3 bases, J shed 2 bases, and the junction held 11 bases outside the gene matches.

The chain combines TRBV9 with TRBJ1-4; possible D gene TRBD1, 5 bases. With 1 base removed from V and 7 bases from J, the gap between germline ends came to 20 bases. The CDR3 totals 17 residues. The germline gives CDR1 SGDLS, CDR2 YYNGEE. CDR3: CASSVTPGAPNGEKLFF. DNA for the CDR3: TGTGCCAGCAGCGTAACCCCTGGGGCGCCTAACGGTGAAAAACTGTTTTTT.

The CDR3 is CASGLGEGRTDTQYF. The CDR3 coding sequence is TGTGCTAGTGGTTTGGGGGAGGGGCGCACAGATACGCAGTATTTT. The chain has TRBV12-5 and TRBJ2-3; the match to TRBD2 covers 7 bases. V was clipped by 1 base and J by 1 base; unmatched bases: 2. The CDR3 loop spans 15 amino acids. Germline V lookup: CDR1 LGHNT, CDR2 FRNRAP.

The V call is TRBV7-9, the J call TRBJ1-1; 8 bases match TRBD1. CDR1 SEHNR and CDR2 FQNEAQ come from the germline V gene (reference sequence). The V segment lost 5 bases and the J segment 1 base; nucleotides outside the gene matches: 9. The CDR3 runs 16 residues. This CDR3 reads CASSPTTGEGNTEAFF. The CDR3 nucleotides are TGTGCCAGCAGCCCGACGACAGGGGAGGGGAACACTGAAGCTTTCTTT.

The V gene is TRBV13, the J gene TRBJ1-1, with D possibly TRBD1 on 5 matching bases. CDR1 and CDR2 (germline): PRHDT, FYEKMQ (reference sequence). Trimming took off 0 bases at V and 3 bases at J, with 8 bases between the two ends. The CDR3 is made up of 14 amino acids. The CDR3 protein is CASSLGSGYTEAFF. The CDR3 coding sequence is TGTGCCAGCAGCTTAGGTTCAGGGTACACTGAAGCTTTCTTT.

The rearrangement uses TRBV4-1 and TRBJ2-2; D not certain. V lost 0 bases and J 3 bases, leaving 11 bases between the germline ends. CDR3 size: 16 residues. The germline CDR1 and CDR2 sequences are MGHRA and YSYEKL. CDR3 residues: CASSQDRSGYTGELFF. The DNA of the CDR3 is TGCGCCAGCAGCCAAGATCGGTCCGGGTACACCGGGGAGCTGTTTTTT.

This rearrangement joins TRBV7-9 to TRBJ1-5, with D unclear. Germline CDR1 is SEHNR and CDR2 is FQNEAQ (reference sequence). This CDR3 has 18 residues. Trimming stripped 0 bases from V and 0 bases from J, with 15 bases between. DNA for the CDR3: TGTGCCAGCAGCTTAGCGCTTTCGGGTTCGTATAGCAATCAGCCCCAGCATTTT. Translated: CASSLALSGSYSNQPQHF.

This chain's CDR3 is CASSPRDTEAFF. CDR3 in DNA: TGTGCCAGCAGTCCCCGGGACACTGAAGCTTTCTTT. V gene TRBV28 combines with J gene TRBJ1-1; D is unclear. The germline gives CDR1 MDHEN, CDR2 SYDVKM. V was clipped by 5 bases and J by 3 bases, with 7 bases between them. The CDR3 is made up of 12 amino acids.

The chain is built from TRBV2 and TRBJ2-1; 8 positions agree with TRBD1. Germline V gene sequence: CDR1 SNHLY, CDR2 FYNNEI. V lost 4 bases to trimming and J lost 0 bases; unmatched junction nucleotides: 5. This CDR3 has 16 residues. CDR3 in amino acids: CASSVAGGLSYNEQFF. CDR3 bases: TGTGCCAGCAGTGTGGCAGGGGGCCTCTCCTACAATGAGCAGTTCTTC. The entire variable domain, with the rest obtained from reference TRBV2 and TRBJ2-1, is as follows: EPEVTQTPSHQVTQMGQEVILRCVPISNHLYFYWYRQILGQKVEFLVSFYNNEISEKSEIFDDQFSVERPDGSNFTLKIRSTKLEDSAMYFCASSVAGGLSYNEQFFGPGTRLTVL.

V is TRBV5-5 and J is TRBJ1-5, with D unresolved. CDR1 is SGHKS and CDR2 is YYEKEE in the germline V gene (reference sequence). The length of the CDR3 is 14 residues. Trimming took 0 bases from V and 3 from J, leaving 7 bases between them. CDR3 coding DNA: TGTGCCAGCAGCTTGGGCAAGATCAATCAGCCCCAGCATTTT. Its translation is CASSLGKINQPQHF.

This clone has just one count. The chain recombines TRBV23-1 with TRBJ2-7; D remains ambiguous. TRBV23-1 is sorted into the ORF group, with uncertain function. This CDR3 has 13 amino acids. V dropped 1 base and J dropped 1 base, with 5 bases sitting between them. The CDR3 sequence: CASSQLRSYEQYF. The CDR3 DNA reads TGCGCCAGCAGTCAATTGCGGTCCTACGAGCAGTACTTC.

The CDR3, as DNA: TGTGCCACCAGCAGAGCTAGACAGGGGGTTTACGAGCAGTACTTC. It translates to CATSRARQGVYEQYF. The chain joins TRBV15 to TRBJ2-7; TRBD1 agrees at 9 bases. The CDR3 runs 15 residues. Trimming cost V 1 base and J 4 bases; bases outside gene matches: 5. The germline CDR1 and CDR2 sequences are LNHNV and YYDKDF (reference sequence).

The rearrangement links TRBV25-1 to TRBJ1-5, with TRBD1 identical over 11 bases. In germline, CDR1 is MGHDK, CDR2 SYGVNS. The V segment lost 6 bases and the J segment 6 bases; nucleotides outside the gene matches: 7. The CDR3 is 15 amino acids. DNA for the CDR3: TGTGCCAGCAGCGGAATGGACAGGGGGCGTCAGCCCCAGCATTTT. Translating it yields CASSGMDRGRQPQHF.